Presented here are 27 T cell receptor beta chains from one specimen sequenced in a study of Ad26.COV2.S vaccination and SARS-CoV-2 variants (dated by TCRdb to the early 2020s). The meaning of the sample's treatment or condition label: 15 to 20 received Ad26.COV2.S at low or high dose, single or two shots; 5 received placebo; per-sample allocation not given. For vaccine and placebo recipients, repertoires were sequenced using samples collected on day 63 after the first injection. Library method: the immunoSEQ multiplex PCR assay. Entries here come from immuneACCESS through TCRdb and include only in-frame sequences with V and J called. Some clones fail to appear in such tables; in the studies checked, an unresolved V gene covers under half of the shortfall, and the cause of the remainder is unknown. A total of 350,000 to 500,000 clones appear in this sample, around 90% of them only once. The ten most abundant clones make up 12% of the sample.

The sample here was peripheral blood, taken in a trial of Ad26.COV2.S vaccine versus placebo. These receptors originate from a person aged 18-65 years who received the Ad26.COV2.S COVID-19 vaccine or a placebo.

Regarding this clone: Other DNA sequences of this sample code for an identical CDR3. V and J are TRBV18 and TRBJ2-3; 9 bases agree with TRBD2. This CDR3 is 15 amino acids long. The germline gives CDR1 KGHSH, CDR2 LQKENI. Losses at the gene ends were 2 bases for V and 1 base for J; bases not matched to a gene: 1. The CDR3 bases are TGTGCCAGCTCACCATTAGCGGGGGGCACAGATACGCAGTATTTT. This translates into CASSPLAGGTDTQYF.

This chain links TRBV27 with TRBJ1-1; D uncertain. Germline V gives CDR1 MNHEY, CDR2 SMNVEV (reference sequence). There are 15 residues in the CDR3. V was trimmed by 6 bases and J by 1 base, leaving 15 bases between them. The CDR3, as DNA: TGTGCCAGCAGAACAATAGACCTGACGAACACTGAAGCTTTCTTT. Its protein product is CASRTIDLTNTEAFF.

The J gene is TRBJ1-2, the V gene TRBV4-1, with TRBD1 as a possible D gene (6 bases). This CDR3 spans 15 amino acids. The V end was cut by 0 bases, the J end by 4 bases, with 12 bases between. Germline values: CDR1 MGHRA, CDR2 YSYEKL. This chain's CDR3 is CASSQDSTGSYGYTF. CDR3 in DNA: TGCGCCAGCAGCCAAGATTCAACAGGGTCCTATGGCTACACCTTC.

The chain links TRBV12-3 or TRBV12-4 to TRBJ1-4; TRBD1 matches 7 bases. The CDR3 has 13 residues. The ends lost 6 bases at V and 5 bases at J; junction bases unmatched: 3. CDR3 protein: CASRAGGNEKLFF. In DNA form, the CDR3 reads TGTGCCAGCAGGGCAGGGGGGAATGAAAAACTGTTTTTT.

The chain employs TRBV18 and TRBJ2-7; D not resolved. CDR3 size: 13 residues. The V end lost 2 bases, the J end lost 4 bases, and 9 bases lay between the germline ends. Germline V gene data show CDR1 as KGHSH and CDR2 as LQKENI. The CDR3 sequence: CASSPSSLYEQYF. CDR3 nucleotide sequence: TGTGCCAGCTCACCATCCTCTTTGTACGAGCAGTACTTC.

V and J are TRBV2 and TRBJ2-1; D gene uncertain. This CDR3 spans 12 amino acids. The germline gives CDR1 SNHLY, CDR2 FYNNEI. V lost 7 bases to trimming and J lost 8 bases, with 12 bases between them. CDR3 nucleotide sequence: TGTGCCAGCAACGAAGAAGGGTATGAGCAGTTCTTC. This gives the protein CASNEEGYEQFF.

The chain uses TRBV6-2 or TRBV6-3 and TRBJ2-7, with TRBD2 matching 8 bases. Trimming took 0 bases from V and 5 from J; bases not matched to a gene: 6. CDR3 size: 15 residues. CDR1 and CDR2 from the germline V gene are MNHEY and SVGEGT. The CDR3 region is CASSYSISGSHEQYF. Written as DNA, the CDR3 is TGTGCCAGCAGTTACTCGATCAGCGGGAGCCACGAGCAGTACTTC.

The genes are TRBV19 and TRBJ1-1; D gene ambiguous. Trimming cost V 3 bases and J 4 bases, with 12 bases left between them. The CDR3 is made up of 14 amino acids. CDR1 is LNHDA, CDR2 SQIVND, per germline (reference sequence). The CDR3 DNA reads TGTGCCAGTAGTATTGAGTGGGGTTTCACTGAAGCTTTCTTT. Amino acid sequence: CASSIEWGFTEAFF. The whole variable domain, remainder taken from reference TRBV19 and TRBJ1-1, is DGGITQSPKYLFRKEGQNVTLSCEQNLNHDAMYWYRQDPGQGLRLIYYSQIVNDFQKGDIAEGYSVSREKKESFPLTVTSAQKNPTAFYLCASSIEWGFTEAFFGQGTRLTVV.

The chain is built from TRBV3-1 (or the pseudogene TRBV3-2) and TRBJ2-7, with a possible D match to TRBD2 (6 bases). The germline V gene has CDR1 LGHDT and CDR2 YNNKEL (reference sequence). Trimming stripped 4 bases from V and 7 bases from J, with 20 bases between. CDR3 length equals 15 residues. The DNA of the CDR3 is TGTGCCAGCAGCCCCCCCATGGGAGGAGTAGGGGAGCAGTACTTC. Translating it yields CASSPPMGGVGEQYF.

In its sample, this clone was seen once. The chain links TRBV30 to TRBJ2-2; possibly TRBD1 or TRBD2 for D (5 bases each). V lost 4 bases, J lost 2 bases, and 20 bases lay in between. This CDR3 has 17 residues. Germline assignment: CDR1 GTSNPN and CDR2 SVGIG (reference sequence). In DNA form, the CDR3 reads TGTGCCTGGAAAGAGCGGATTGGGACCGTCAACACCGGGGAGCTGTTTTTT. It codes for CAWKERIGTVNTGELFF.

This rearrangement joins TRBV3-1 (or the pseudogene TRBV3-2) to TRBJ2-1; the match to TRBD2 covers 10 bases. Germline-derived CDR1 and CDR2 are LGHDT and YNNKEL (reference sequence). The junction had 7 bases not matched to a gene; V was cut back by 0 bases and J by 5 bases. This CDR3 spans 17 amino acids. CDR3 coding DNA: TGTGCCAGCAGCCAAGATGGAAGCGGGAGGGCCGACAATGAGCAGTTCTTC. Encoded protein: CASSQDGSGRADNEQFF.

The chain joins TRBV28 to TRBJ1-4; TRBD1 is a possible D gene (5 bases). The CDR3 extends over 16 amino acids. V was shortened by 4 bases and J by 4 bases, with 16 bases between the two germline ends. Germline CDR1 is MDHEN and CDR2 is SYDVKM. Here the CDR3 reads CASSSGTQGLNEKLFF. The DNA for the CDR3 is TGTGCCAGCAGTTCAGGGACCCAAGGTCTTAATGAAAAACTGTTTTTT.

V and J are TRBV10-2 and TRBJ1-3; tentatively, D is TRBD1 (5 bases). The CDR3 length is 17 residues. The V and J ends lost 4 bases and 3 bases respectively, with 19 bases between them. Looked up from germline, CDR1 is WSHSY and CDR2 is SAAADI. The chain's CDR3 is CASSVLSAGLGGNTIYF. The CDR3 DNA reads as TGCGCCAGCAGTGTCCTCAGTGCAGGGCTTGGTGGAAACACCATATATTTT.

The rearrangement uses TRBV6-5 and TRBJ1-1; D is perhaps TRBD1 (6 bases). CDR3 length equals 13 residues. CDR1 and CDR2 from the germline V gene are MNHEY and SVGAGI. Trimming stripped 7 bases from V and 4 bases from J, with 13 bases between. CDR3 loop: CASTRGGPTEAFF. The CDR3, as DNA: TGTGCCAGCACCAGAGGGGGGCCCACTGAAGCTTTCTTT.

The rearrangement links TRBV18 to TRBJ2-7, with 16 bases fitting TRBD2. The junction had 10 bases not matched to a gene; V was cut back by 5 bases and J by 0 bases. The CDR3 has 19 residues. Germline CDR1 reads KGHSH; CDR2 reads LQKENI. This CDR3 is CASSSQGGLAGGDSYEQYF. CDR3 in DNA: TGTGCCAGCTCATCCCAGGGGGGACTAGCGGGAGGGGACTCCTACGAGCAGTACTTC.

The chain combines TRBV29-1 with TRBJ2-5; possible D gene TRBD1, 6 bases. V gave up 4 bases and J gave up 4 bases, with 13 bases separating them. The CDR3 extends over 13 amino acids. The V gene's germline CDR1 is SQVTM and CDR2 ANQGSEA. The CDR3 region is CSVGGGWGETQYF. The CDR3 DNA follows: TGCAGCGTTGGTGGGGGCTGGGGAGAGACCCAGTACTTC.

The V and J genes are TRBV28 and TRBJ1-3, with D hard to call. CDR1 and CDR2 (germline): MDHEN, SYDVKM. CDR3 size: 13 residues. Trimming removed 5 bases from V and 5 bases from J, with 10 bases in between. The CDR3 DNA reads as TGTGCCAGCAGTCGGGTCGACAGAAACACCATATATTTT. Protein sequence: CASSRVDRNTIYF.

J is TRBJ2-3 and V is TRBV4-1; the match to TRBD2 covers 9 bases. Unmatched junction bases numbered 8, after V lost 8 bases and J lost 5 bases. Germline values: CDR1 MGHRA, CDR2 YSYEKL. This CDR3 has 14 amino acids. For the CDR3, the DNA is TGCGCCAGCCGGGATTTAGCGGGAGTAGATACGCAGTATTTT. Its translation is CASRDLAGVDTQYF.

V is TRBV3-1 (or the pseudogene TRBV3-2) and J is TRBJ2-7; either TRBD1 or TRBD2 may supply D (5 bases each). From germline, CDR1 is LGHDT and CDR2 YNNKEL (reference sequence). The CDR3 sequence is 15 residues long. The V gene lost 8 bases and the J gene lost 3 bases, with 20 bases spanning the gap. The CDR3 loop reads CASVSETRDGYEQYF. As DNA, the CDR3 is TGTGCCAGCGTCTCCGAAACCCGGGACGGCTACGAGCAGTACTTC.

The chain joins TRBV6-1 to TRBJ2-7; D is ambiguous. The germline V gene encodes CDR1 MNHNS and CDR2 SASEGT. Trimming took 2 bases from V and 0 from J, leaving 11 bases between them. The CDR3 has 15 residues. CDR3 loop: CASSEHVSSSYEQYF. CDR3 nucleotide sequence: TGTGCCAGCAGTGAACACGTCAGTTCCTCCTACGAGCAGTACTTC.

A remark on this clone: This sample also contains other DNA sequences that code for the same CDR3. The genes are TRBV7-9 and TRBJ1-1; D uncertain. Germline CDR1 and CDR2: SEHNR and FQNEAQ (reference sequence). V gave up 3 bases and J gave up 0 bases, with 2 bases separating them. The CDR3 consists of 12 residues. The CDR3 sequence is CASSLLNTEAFF. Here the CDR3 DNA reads TGTGCCAGCAGCTTGTTGAACACTGAAGCTTTCTTT.

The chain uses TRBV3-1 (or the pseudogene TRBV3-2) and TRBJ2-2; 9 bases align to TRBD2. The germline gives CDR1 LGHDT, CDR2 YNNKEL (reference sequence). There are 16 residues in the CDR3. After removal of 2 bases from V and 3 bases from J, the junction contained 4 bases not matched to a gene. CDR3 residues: CASSQLLAGHTGELFF. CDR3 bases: TGTGCCAGCAGCCAACTTCTAGCGGGACACACCGGGGAGCTGTTTTTT.

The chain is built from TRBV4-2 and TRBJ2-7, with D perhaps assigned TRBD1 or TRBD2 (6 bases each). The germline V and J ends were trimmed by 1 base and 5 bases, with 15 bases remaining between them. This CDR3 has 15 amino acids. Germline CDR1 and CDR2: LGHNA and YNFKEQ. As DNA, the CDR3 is TGTGCCAGCAGCCAAGGAACTCAAAGGGGGGACGAGCAGTACTTC. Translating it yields CASSQGTQRGDEQYF.

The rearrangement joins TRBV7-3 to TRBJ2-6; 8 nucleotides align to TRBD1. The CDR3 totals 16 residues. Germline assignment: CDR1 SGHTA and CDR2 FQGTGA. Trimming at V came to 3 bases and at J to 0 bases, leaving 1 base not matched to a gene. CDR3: CASSLQGASGANVLTF. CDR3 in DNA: TGTGCCAGCAGCTTGCAGGGGGCCTCTGGGGCCAACGTCCTGACTTTC.

The CDR3 loop reads CASSETGGIGDQPQHF. The CDR3, as DNA: TGTGCCAGCAGCGAGACAGGGGGCATCGGGGATCAGCCCCAGCATTTT. V gene TRBV7-9 combines with J gene TRBJ1-5; 10 bases are shared with TRBD1. Germline CDR1 is SEHNR and CDR2 is FQNEAQ (reference sequence). The CDR3 length is 16 residues. The junction had 9 bases not matched to a gene; V was cut back by 5 bases and J by 5 bases.

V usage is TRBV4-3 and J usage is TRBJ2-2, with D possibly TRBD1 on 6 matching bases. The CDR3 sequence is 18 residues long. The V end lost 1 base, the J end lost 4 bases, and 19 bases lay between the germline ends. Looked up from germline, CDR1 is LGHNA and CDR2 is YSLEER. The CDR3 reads CASSQGFPGDRVTGELFF. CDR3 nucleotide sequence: TGCGCCAGCAGCCAAGGGTTTCCAGGGGACCGTGTCACCGGGGAGCTGTTTTTT.

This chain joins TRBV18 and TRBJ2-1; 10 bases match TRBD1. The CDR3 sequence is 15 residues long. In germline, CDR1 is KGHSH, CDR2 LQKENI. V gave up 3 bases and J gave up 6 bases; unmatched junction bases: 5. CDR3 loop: CASSPLGTGANEQFF. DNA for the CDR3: TGTGCCAGCTCACCGTTAGGGACAGGGGCCAATGAGCAGTTCTTC. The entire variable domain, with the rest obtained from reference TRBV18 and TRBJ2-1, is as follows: NAGVMQNPRHLVRRRGQEARLRCSPMKGHSHVYWYRQLPEEGLKFMVYLQKENIIDESGMPKERFSAEFPKEGPSILRIQQVVRGDSAAYFCASSPLGTGANEQFFGPGTRLTVL.